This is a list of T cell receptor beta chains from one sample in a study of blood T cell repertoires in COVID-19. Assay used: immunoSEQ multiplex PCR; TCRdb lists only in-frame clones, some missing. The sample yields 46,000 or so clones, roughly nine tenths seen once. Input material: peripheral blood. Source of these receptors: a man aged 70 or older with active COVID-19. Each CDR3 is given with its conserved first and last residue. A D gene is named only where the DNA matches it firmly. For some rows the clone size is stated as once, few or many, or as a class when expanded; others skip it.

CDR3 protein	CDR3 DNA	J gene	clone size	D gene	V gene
CARSLGGTSGSCNEQFF	TGTGCCAGAAGCTTGGGCGGGACTAGCGGGAGTTGTAATGAGCAGTTCTTC	TRBJ2-1	-	TRBD2	TRBV5-3
CAWSEASSSYNSPLHF	TGTGCCTGGAGCGAAGCCTCGAGCTCCTATAATTCACCCCTCCACTTT	TRBJ1-6	-	-	TRBV30
CASSRTGDEQYF	TGTGCCAGCAGCCGGACAGGGGACGAGCAGTACTTC	TRBJ2-7	-	TRBD1	TRBV5-6
CASSVVSGVADEQFF	TGTGCCAGCAGCGTAGTTAGCGGGGTGGCCGATGAGCAGTTCTTC	TRBJ2-1	-	TRBD2	TRBV9
CASSYGGRGTGELFF	TGTGCCAGCAGTTACGGTGGCAGAGGCACCGGGGAGCTGTTTTTT	TRBJ2-2	-	-	TRBV6-5
CASSTGKSPLHF	TGTGCCAGCAGCACAGGGAAATCACCCCTCCACTTT	TRBJ1-6	-	-	TRBV28
CASSLGRGNEQFF	TGTGCCAGCAGTCTAGGGCGGGGCAATGAGCAGTTCTTC	TRBJ2-1	-	-	TRBV6-2/TRBV6-3
CASSQGGYNEQFF	TGCGCCAGCAGCCAAGGAGGCTACAATGAGCAGTTCTTC	TRBJ2-1	-	-	TRBV4-1
CASSIHRVPGDYGYTF	TGTGCCAGCAGCATCCACCGGGTCCCAGGGGACTATGGCTACACCTTC	TRBJ1-2	-	-	TRBV7-2
CASSLQGRLNTEAFF	TGTGCCAGCAGTTTACAGGGTCGGCTGAACACTGAAGCTTTCTTT	TRBJ1-1	-	-	TRBV27
CASRPRDSSSGANVLTF	TGTGCCAGCAGGCCCCGGGACTCTAGCTCTGGGGCCAACGTCCTGACTTTC	TRBJ2-6	-	-	TRBV9
CASRDLQETQYF	TGTGCCAGCAGGGACTTACAAGAGACCCAGTACTTC	TRBJ2-5	-	-	TRBV3-1/TRBV3-2
CASSYSGRVGTEAFF	TGTGCCAGCAGTTACTCGGGCAGGGTGGGCACTGAAGCTTTCTTT	TRBJ1-1	-	-	TRBV6-6
CSVARQGGYTF	TGCAGCGTAGCAAGACAGGGCGGCTACACCTTC	TRBJ1-2	-	TRBD1	TRBV29-1
CASSFSTPGTSGSYEQYF	TGTGCCAGCAGTTTTTCAACGCCCGGGACTAGCGGTTCCTACGAGCAGTACTTC	TRBJ2-7	-	TRBD2	TRBV28
CAWSPAFDTPLHF	TGTGCCTGGAGCCCCGCGTTTGATACACCCCTCCACTTT	TRBJ1-6	-	-	TRBV30
CASSLLGTSGETQYF	TGTGCCAGCAGTTTATTAGGGACTAGCGGGGAGACCCAGTACTTC	TRBJ2-5	-	TRBD2	TRBV28
CASSPWSSGDTDTQYF	TGTGCCAGCAGCCCCTGGTCTAGCGGGGACACAGATACGCAGTATTTT	TRBJ2-3	-	TRBD2	TRBV9
CASSTHPPYLTDTQYF	TGTGCCAGCAGTACTCACCCACCGTACCTCACAGATACGCAGTATTTT	TRBJ2-3	-	-	TRBV28
CASSSRGAGNQPQHF	TGTGCCAGCAGCTCCCGGGGGGCGGGCAATCAGCCCCAGCATTTT	TRBJ1-5	-	-	TRBV27
CASRRSPGLQNNEQFF	TGTGCCAGCAGACGATCCCCGGGACTACAGAACAATGAGCAGTTCTTC	TRBJ2-1	-	TRBD2	TRBV6-6
CASSQVVTVSSYEQYF	TGCGCCAGCAGCCAAGTGGTCACAGTCAGCTCCTACGAGCAGTACTTC	TRBJ2-7	-	-	TRBV4-1
CASSLRGSRETQYF	TGTGCCAGCAGCTTAAGAGGCAGTCGCGAGACCCAGTACTTC	TRBJ2-5	-	-	TRBV7-2
CSGRKALIDNEQFF	TGCAGCGGCCGAAAAGCTTTGATTGACAATGAGCAGTTCTTC	TRBJ2-1	-	-	TRBV29-1
CASSPGLLASYPGELFF	TGTGCCAGCAGCCCCGGCCTGCTAGCGTCCTACCCCGGGGAGCTGTTTTTT	TRBJ2-2	-	-	TRBV7-6
CASSRDSGSETQYF	TGCGCCAGCAGCCGGGACAGCGGTAGTGAGACCCAGTACTTC	TRBJ2-5	-	TRBD1	TRBV5-1
CSVATVYNSPLHF	TGCAGCGTTGCGACAGTCTATAATTCACCCCTCCACTTT	TRBJ1-6	-	-	TRBV29-1
CASSYSVTTSNQPQHF	TGTGCCAGCAGTTACTCGGTGACAACTAGCAATCAGCCCCAGCATTTT	TRBJ1-5	-	-	TRBV6-6
CASSPRTTPLNEQFF	TGTGCCAGCTCACCACGGACAACCCCTTTGAATGAGCAGTTCTTC	TRBJ2-1	-	-	TRBV18
CASSARTNTEAFF	TGTGCCAGCAGTGCCAGGACTAACACTGAAGCTTTCTTT	TRBJ1-1	-	-	TRBV6-4
CASSLGQRNTGELFF	TGCGCCAGCAGCTTGGGACAGAGGAACACCGGGGAGCTGTTTTTT	TRBJ2-2	-	-	TRBV5-1
CASSLGQGDYNEQFF	TGTGCCAGCAGCTTGGGGCAGGGTGATTACAATGAGCAGTTCTTC	TRBJ2-1	-	-	TRBV7-8
CASRPGFRGRNTEAFF	TGTGCCAGCAGACCCGGCTTCCGCGGTAGGAACACTGAAGCTTTCTTT	TRBJ1-1	-	-	TRBV27
CASTTLGLAGGGEQFF	TGTGCCAGCACCACCTTGGGACTAGCGGGGGGCGGTGAGCAGTTCTTC	TRBJ2-1	-	TRBD2	TRBV27
CASSETVYEQYF	TGTGCCAGCAGTGAGACAGTTTACGAGCAGTACTTC	TRBJ2-7	-	-	TRBV6-1
CASSLGDRNTGELFF	TGTGCCAGCAGTCTCGGAGACAGGAACACCGGGGAGCTGTTTTTT	TRBJ2-2	-	-	TRBV4-2
CASSYSAEQNTEAFF	TGTGCCAGCAGTTACTCCGCAGAACAGAACACTGAAGCTTTCTTT	TRBJ1-1	-	-	TRBV6-6
CASSAGTGGEQYF	TGTGCCAGCAGTGCCGGGACGGGGGGCGAGCAGTACTTC	TRBJ2-7	-	TRBD2	TRBV25-1
CASSSRGAEITDTQYF	TGTGCCAGCAGCTCCAGGGGAGCGGAGATTACAGATACGCAGTATTTT	TRBJ2-3	-	-	TRBV6-2/TRBV6-3
CASSSGLFYNEQFF	TGTGCCAGCAGTTCGGGACTCTTCTACAATGAGCAGTTCTTC	TRBJ2-1	-	-	TRBV6-1
CASSEYTGTGGSLYEQYF	TGTGCCAGCAGTGAATACACCGGGACAGGGGGATCTCTTTACGAGCAGTACTTC	TRBJ2-7	-	TRBD1	TRBV6-1
CASSLGRGINEKLFF	TGTGCCAGCAGTTTAGGTAGAGGAATTAATGAAAAACTGTTTTTT	TRBJ1-4	-	-	TRBV28
CASSFAMAGPGNTIYF	TGTGCCAGCAGCTTCGCTATGGCAGGCCCGGGAAACACCATATATTTT	TRBJ1-3	-	-	TRBV7-8
CASRTGGSNQPQHF	TGTGCCAGCAGGACGGGTGGGAGCAATCAGCCCCAGCATTTT	TRBJ1-5	-	-	TRBV28
CASSPQAGNTGELFF	TGCGCCAGCAGCCCACAAGCGGGAAACACCGGGGAGCTGTTTTTT	TRBJ2-2	few	TRBD2	TRBV5-1
CASSLVNRRNTEAFF	TGTGCCAGCAGTTTAGTGAACAGAAGGAACACTGAAGCTTTCTTT	TRBJ1-1	-	-	TRBV28
CATSEATNTEAFF	TGTGCCACCAGTGAAGCGACCAACACTGAAGCTTTCTTT	TRBJ1-1	-	-	TRBV24-1
CASTSRGTRPYNEQFF	TGTGCCAGCACCTCAAGGGGGACTAGGCCCTACAATGAGCAGTTCTTC	TRBJ2-1	-	TRBD2	TRBV7-2